This TCR beta chain was identified in a study of breast tumors, draining lymph nodes, adjacent tissues. The CDR3 spans 12 residues. Germline loops: CDR1 DFQATT, CDR2 SNEGSKA (reference sequence). V gave up 5 bases and J gave up 6 bases, with 13 bases separating them. Using its own MiXCR run on the multiplex PCR reads, TCRdb lists one record per CDR3 protein. The sample lists roughly 80,000 distinct CDR3 sequences; roughly a fifth were seen once. This clonotype occurred many times. The lymph nodes were axillary draining lymph nodes from breast cancer patients. Specimen: axillary lymph node tissue. This TCR was sampled from a female donor with breast cancer. Some clones in this sample may be carry-over from other donors' samples. The rearrangement uses TRBV20-1 and TRBJ1-2; D not resolved. The CDR3 loop is CSAAHHRDGYTF. The DNA for the CDR3 is TGCAGTGCTGCCCACCATAGAGATGGCTACACCTTC.